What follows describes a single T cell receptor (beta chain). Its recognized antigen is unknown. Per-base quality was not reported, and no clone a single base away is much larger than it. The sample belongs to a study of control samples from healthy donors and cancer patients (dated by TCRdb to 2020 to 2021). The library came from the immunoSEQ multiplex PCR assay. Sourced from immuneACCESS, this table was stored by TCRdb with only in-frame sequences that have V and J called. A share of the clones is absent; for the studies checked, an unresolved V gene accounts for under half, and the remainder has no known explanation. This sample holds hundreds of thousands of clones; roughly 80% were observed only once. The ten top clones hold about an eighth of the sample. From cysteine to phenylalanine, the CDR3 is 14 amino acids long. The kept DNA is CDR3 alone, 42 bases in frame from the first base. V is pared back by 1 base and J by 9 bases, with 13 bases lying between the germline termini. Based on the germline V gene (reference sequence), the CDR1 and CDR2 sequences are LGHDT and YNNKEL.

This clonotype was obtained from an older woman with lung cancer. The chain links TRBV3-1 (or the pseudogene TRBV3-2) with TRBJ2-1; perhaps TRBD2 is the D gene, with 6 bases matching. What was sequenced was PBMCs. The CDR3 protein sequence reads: CASSQGGTSLEQFF. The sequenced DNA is TGTGCCAGCAGCCAAGGGGGGACTTCGCTTGAGCAGTTCTTC.